This TCR beta chain was captured in a study of cytomegalovirus exposure and HLA in healthy donors. The CDR3 totals 16 residues. From germline, CDR1 is SEHNR and CDR2 FQNEAQ (reference sequence). The trim removed 2 bases at V and 2 bases at J, leaving 6 bases unmatched. Sequencing used immunoSEQ multiplex PCR; TCRdb keeps in-frame clones, though not all of them. Here the sample spans 130,000 to 150,000 clones, around 88% being singletons. The donors were members of the validation cohort, which comprised under 150 subjects and was separate from the first cohort of more than 500 subjects. Concerning this clone itself: Antigen specificity is unknown.

Study-wide points: The study labeled fewer than 200 TCR beta chains cytomegalovirus-associated.

The chain couples TRBV7-9 to TRBJ2-1; TRBD2 matches 7 bases. The sequence was collected from a woman aged 18-29 years in good health and CMV-seropositive. Input material: PBMCs. The CDR3 loop reads CASSLTASGAYNEQFF. The CDR3 DNA reads as TGTGCCAGCAGCTTAACAGCTAGCGGTGCCTACAATGAGCAGTTCTTC. The full variable domain, completed using reference TRBV7-9 and TRBJ2-1, is DTGVSQNPRHKITKRGQNVTFRCDPISEHNRLYWYRQTLGQGPEFLTYFQNEAQLEKSRLLSDRFSAERPKGSFSTLEIQRTEQGDSAMYLCASSLTASGAYNEQFFGPGTRLTVL.